A selection of T cell receptor beta chains follows, all from one sample in a study of breast tumors, draining lymph nodes, adjacent tissues. TCRdb fed the multiplex PCR reads into MiXCR, producing one record per CDR3 protein. The sample has about 130,000 distinct CDR3 sequences; 20% are singletons. Specimen: axillary lymph node tissue. These receptor sequences come from a female donor with breast cancer. Some clones in this sample may be carry-over from other donors' samples. The CDR3 runs from the conserved cysteine through the conserved F or W.

>TRBJ1-5|TRBV6-5
CASSYSPSQPQHF
>TRBJ2-5|TRBV7-2
CASSSGQGNQETQYF
>TRBJ1-6|TRBV5-8
CASSLKNNSPLHF
>TRBJ2-1|TRBV7-3
CASSYSTTSGSYEQFF
>TRBJ1-6|TRBV7-3
CASSLQGQGGSPLHF
>TRBJ1-5|TRBV19
CASTIRGKEQPQHF
>TRBJ2-1|TRBV15
CATSRSGGKYNEQFF
>TRBJ1-3|TRBV5-4
CASSPRAPGNTIYF
>TRBJ2-5|TRBV6-5
CASSWCGRIIQETQYF
>TRBJ2-7|TRBV6-2/TRBV6-3
CASRDAHYEQYF
>TRBJ2-7|TRBV10-3
CAIGRQDEDEQYF
>TRBJ2-3|TRBV18
CASSPAGALDTQYF
>TRBJ1-6|TRBV12-3/TRBV12-4
CASLKGQGSGSPLHF
>TRBJ1-6|TRBV4-2
CASSQDINPGGKNSPLHF
>TRBJ1-2|TRBV19
CASSTRTGGNYGYTF
>TRBJ2-7|TRBV12-3/TRBV12-4
CASSFIGSYEQYF
>TRBJ2-7|TRBV20-1
CSARVSDRGNEQYF
>TRBJ2-3|TRBV9
CASSVSTGGTTDTQYF
>TRBJ1-5|TRBV11-2
CASGLSYSNQPQHF
>TRBJ2-7|TRBV20-1
CSARTGYYREQYF
>TRBJ1-4|TRBV6-2/TRBV6-3
CASSLDAGTGEKLFF
>TRBJ2-3|TRBV7-3
CASSQGTSGSTDTQYF
>TRBJ2-3|TRBV11-1
CASSLNWAGSTDTQYF
>TRBJ2-7|TRBV18
CASSPAADRVGEQYF
>TRBJ1-5|TRBV6-2/TRBV6-3
CASSYLKVSSNQPQHF
>TRBJ2-2|TRBV6-1
CASRRVNTGELFF
>TRBJ1-5|TRBV7-6
CASSLGGPQPQHF
>TRBJ2-1|TRBV19
CASSPLSGSFYNEQFF
>TRBJ1-4|TRBV30
CAWGLGETTNEKLFF
>TRBJ1-5|TRBV2
CASSTDRRSQPQHF
>TRBJ1-1|TRBV20-1
CSARDRGNTEAFF
>TRBJ2-2|TRBV19
CASRTSGNTGELFF
>TRBJ2-3|TRBV5-4
CASVAGGGRLDTRYF
>TRBJ2-7|TRBV3-1
CASSQDGSGIDEQYF
>TRBJ2-5|TRBV6-5
CASSILAGGETQYF
>TRBJ1-2|TRBV5-6
CASSHGTAKSYGYTF
>TRBJ2-1|TRBV10-1
CASSEGGPRYNEQFF
>TRBJ2-3|TRBV20-1
CSAKTGAFTDTQYF
>TRBJ2-1|TRBV27
CASSWLDVAGSRHEQFF
>TRBJ1-2|TRBV2
CASSRARNGYTF
>TRBJ2-2|TRBV28
CASSFMPGADTGELFF